This T cell receptor (beta chain) originates from a study of CD8+ T cells in alopecia areata. Unmatched junction bases numbered 2, after V lost 3 bases and J lost 4 bases. The CDR3 contains 15 residues. Per germline, CDR1 GTSNPN and CDR2 SVGIG (reference sequence). From PBMCs, CD4+ and CD8+ T cells were sorted. Sequencing used cDNA as its template, made by extracting RNA and reverse transcribing it. The data were produced by immunoSEQ multiplex PCR, yet TCRdb's version contains in-frame clones alone and is incomplete. The sample yields roughly 120,000 clones, around 61% seen once. Study-level findings and limits: Especially in alopecia totalis/universalis, lesional scalp showed greater clonality than normal scalp did.

Comment on this clone: Its specificity is not known.

The clonotype originates from a human donor in good health. The chain links TRBV30 to TRBJ2-2; 13 bases align to TRBD2. Sequencing was done on a sample of CD4+ T cells sorted from blood. In DNA, the CDR3 is TGTGCCTGGAGCGGACTAGCGGGGGTCACCGGGGAGCTGTTTTTT. Protein sequence: CAWSGLAGVTGELFF. Looking up the rest from reference TRBV30 and TRBJ2-2 gives the full variable domain: SQTIHQWPATLVQPVGSPLSLECTVEGTSNPNLYWYRQAAGRGLQLLFYSVGIGQISSEVPQNLSASRPQDRQFILSSKKLLLSDSGFYLCAWSGLAGVTGELFFGEGSRLTVL.